This TCR beta chain was obtained from a study of blood T cell repertoires in COVID-19. Study information: Spain, Italy and the United States supplied samples that represented acute and convalescent COVID-19.

Under the authors' procedure: Amplification from reference gene primers served as the basis for estimated nucleated cell counts. This table comes from immunoSEQ multiplex PCR, and its TCRdb copy is limited to in-frame clones, with some not included. D and trimming come from the DNA, and the V and J calls and clone size come from that table. The table lists approximately 210,000 clones, about nine tenths of them singletons. The clonotype originates from a woman between 35 and 50 years old with acute or convalescent COVID-19. Sequencing was done on a sample of peripheral blood.

The CDR3, as DNA: TGTGCCAGCAGTGAATCGGGATGGGACAGACGGGGCTACACCTTC. This codes for CASSESGWDRRGYTF. The chain combines TRBV25-1 with TRBJ1-2, with 7 bases matching TRBD1. The V and J ends lost 1 base and 8 bases, in that order; junction bases with no gene match: 10. This CDR3 spans 15 amino acids. Germline V gives CDR1 MGHDK, CDR2 SYGVNS.